These 23 T cell receptor beta chains came from one sample sequenced in a study of metastatic and nonmetastatic thyroid tumors. With MiXCR, TCRdb reprocessed the PCR reads. The profile shows under 30,000 clones, about 15% of them singletons. Patients were all untreated before their thyroid surgery. Material: blood. These receptors were collected from a male donor with papillary thyroid cancer or a benign thyroid nodule (not recorded which). Some clones in this sample may be carry-over from other donors' samples.

By its share, this clone is medium-sized. The chain combines TRBV27 with TRBJ2-7; 9 positions match TRBD2. The germline V gene encodes CDR1 MNHEY and CDR2 SMNVEV (reference sequence). The CDR3 totals 13 residues. After removal of 3 bases from V and 12 bases from J, the junction contained 9 bases not matched to a gene. CDR3 protein: CASSLGTSGQRYF. The CDR3 bases are TGTGCCAGCAGTTTGGGCACTAGCGGGCAACGGTACTTC.

This clone was counted a few times. In this CDR3 the conserved last residue, phenylalanine or tryptophan, is missing, so a read error is likely. J is TRBJ2-7 and V is TRBV10-2; TRBD1 agrees at 8 bases. Germline CDR1 is WSHSY and CDR2 is SAAADI. The CDR3 runs to 15 residues. CDR3 in amino acids: CASSPGTGRSYEQYL. The CDR3, as DNA: TGTGCCAGCAGCCCCGGGACAGGTCGATCCTACGAGCAGTACCTC.

The V gene is TRBV7-2, the J gene TRBJ1-2; TRBD1 is a possible D gene (6 bases). Trimming took 6 bases from V and 2 from J, leaving 13 bases between them. The germline V gene has CDR1 SGHTA and CDR2 FQGNSA. The CDR3 sequence is 14 residues long. The CDR3 loop reads CASRALGANYGYTF. The CDR3 bases are TGTGCCAGCAGGGCCTTGGGGGCCAACTATGGCTACACCTTC.

This clone was seen ten or more times. The chain employs TRBV6-1 and TRBJ2-7; 8 positions match TRBD2. The CDR3 covers 14 residues. Germline CDR1 and CDR2: MNHNS and SASEGT. The junction had 8 bases not matched to a gene; V was cut back by 8 bases and J by 2 bases. The CDR3 sequence: CASRGGLHPYEQYF. CDR3 in DNA: TGTGCCAGCCGCGGGGGGTTACACCCCTACGAGCAGTACTTC.

Many counts were recorded for this clone. The chain uses TRBV4-1 and TRBJ1-2; D is possibly TRBD1 (6 bases). This CDR3 is built from 17 residues. V lost 0 bases and J lost 4, with 18 bases in between. From germline, CDR1 is MGHRA and CDR2 YSYEKL. CDR3 DNA: TGCGCCAGCAGCCAAGATCGGCTGGGGGCAAAGAGCTATGGCTACACCTTC. It is translated as CASSQDRLGAKSYGYTF.

There are a few counts of this clone. The chain employs TRBV6-1 and TRBJ2-7; D is uncertain. This CDR3 region has 14 residues. Trimming removed 8 bases from V and 0 bases from J, with 14 bases in between. Germline-derived CDR1 and CDR2 are MNHNS and SASEGT. CDR3 nucleotides: TGTGCCAGCGGGGTTCGACATAGCTCCTACGAGCAGTACTTC. It is translated as CASGVRHSSYEQYF.

The chain recombines TRBV9 with TRBJ1-6; 10 bases agree with TRBD1. Germline V gene sequence: CDR1 SGDLS, CDR2 YYNGEE. V gave up 3 bases and J gave up 7 bases; unmatched junction bases: 4. The CDR3 extends over 15 amino acids. The CDR3 sequence is CASSETGGGNSPLHF. Written as DNA, the CDR3 is TGTGCCAGCAGCGAGACAGGGGGCGGGAATTCACCCCTCCACTTT.

This clone was seen repeatedly, ten times or more. This chain connects TRBV4-1 to TRBJ1-4, with 9 bases that match TRBD1. CDR1 is MGHRA, CDR2 YSYEKL, per germline. The CDR3 covers 16 residues. V lost 1 base, J lost 8 bases, and 8 bases stayed unmatched. CDR3 bases: TGCGCCAGCAGCCAAGTGGGACAGGGAATAGACGAAAAACTGTTTTTT. It translates to CASSQVGQGIDEKLFF.

This clone was seen only a few times. The chain recombines TRBV28 with TRBJ2-7; tentatively, D is TRBD2 (5 bases). Germline lookup yields CDR1 MDHEN and CDR2 SYDVKM. The CDR3 extends over 12 amino acids. For the CDR3, the DNA is TGTGTCACTACGGCGGGTGGTCACGAGCAGTACTTC. Its protein is CVTTAGGHEQYF.

This clone was observed many times. Here the CDR3 reads CAIKGTGNQPQHF. CDR3 DNA: TGTGCCATCAAAGGGACAGGGAATCAGCCCCAGCATTTT. The genes are TRBV10-3 and TRBJ1-5, with 9 bases identical to TRBD1. V was pared by 7 bases and J by 4 bases, with 2 bases of the junction left unmatched. The CDR3 contains 13 residues. The germline V gene has CDR1 ENHRY and CDR2 SYGVKD.

This clone showed up just a few times. This chain uses TRBV28 with TRBJ1-5; D ambiguous. Germline V CDR1 and CDR2: MDHEN, SYDVKM. V lost 2 bases and J lost 0, with 17 bases in between. CDR3 length: 18 residues. The CDR3 nucleotides are TGTGCCAGCAGTTTAAGCCTGACTGCGCGGGTTAGCAATCAGCCCCAGCATTTT. It is translated as CASSLSLTARVSNQPQHF.

This clone was observed at least ten times. J is TRBJ2-1 and V is TRBV20-1, with TRBD2 matching 15 bases. This CDR3 is built from 18 residues. Germline CDR1 and CDR2: DFQATT and SNEGSKA (reference sequence). The V and J ends lost 0 bases and 2 bases, in that order; junction bases with no gene match: 5. CDR3 region: CSARDRGLAGGPYNEQFF. CDR3 coding DNA: TGCAGTGCTAGAGATAGGGGACTAGCGGGAGGACCCTACAATGAGCAGTTCTTC.

V gene TRBV12-3 or TRBV12-4 combines with J gene TRBJ1-5; tentatively, D is TRBD1 (6 bases). Trimming pared 2 bases from V and 9 bases from J, leaving 20 bases between. This CDR3 contains 16 residues. The CDR3 DNA reads as TGTGCCAGCAGTTTAAGGGGGTCGTGGGGTCCTCGGCCCCAGCATTTT. It translates to CASSLRGSWGPRPQHF.

This clone was seen at least ten times. The genes are TRBV7-3 and TRBJ2-3, with D possibly TRBD1 on 6 matching bases. The CDR3 runs to 12 residues. CDR1 SGHTA and CDR2 FQGTGA come from the germline V gene. Trimming stripped 8 bases from V and 0 bases from J, with 6 bases between. In nucleotides, the CDR3 is TGTGCCAGCGGACAGAGCACAGATACGCAGTATTTT. It specifies CASGQSTDTQYF.

By proportion, this clone is medium-sized (0.01 to 0.1%). The chain joins TRBV7-2 to TRBJ2-7; D might be TRBD2 (5 bases). The V and J ends lost 5 bases and 7 bases respectively, with 9 bases between them. Germline CDR1 is SGHTA and CDR2 is FQGNSA. This CDR3 spans 11 amino acids. This chain's CDR3 is CASSTRWEQYF. CDR3 DNA sequence: TGTGCCAGCAGCACTAGGTGGGAGCAGTACTTC.

This clone was counted many times. The junction departs from the called germline gene at one end, perhaps through a read error. The genes are TRBV27 and TRBJ2-7, with D perhaps matching TRBD1 (7 bases). This CDR3 is 13 amino acids long. Germline CDR1 MNHEY, CDR2 SMNVEV (reference sequence). This CDR3 is CAGSWDQGGEQCF. DNA for the CDR3: TGTGCCGGCAGTTGGGACCAGGGGGGCGAGCAGTGCTTC.

The chain recombines TRBV28 with TRBJ1-3; tentative D call: TRBD1 (5 bases). The V gene lost 2 bases and the J gene lost 7 bases, with 15 bases spanning the gap. This CDR3 has 15 residues. CDR1 is MDHEN, CDR2 SYDVKM, per germline. Here the CDR3 DNA reads TGTGCCAGCAGTTTAACAAACAGGTGGCTGAACACCATATATTTT. Translated: CASSLTNRWLNTIYF.

This rearrangement joins TRBV6-1 to TRBJ1-6, with 9 bases aligning to TRBD1. Germline V gene sequence: CDR1 MNHNS, CDR2 SASEGT. The CDR3 has 15 amino acids. Trimming took 4 bases from V and 4 from J; bases not matched to a gene: 2. Here the CDR3 DNA reads TGTGCCAGCAGTGGGGGACAGGGATATAATTCACCCCTCCACTTT. Protein product: CASSGGQGYNSPLHF.

This clone occurred many times. The chain employs TRBV30 and TRBJ1-5; D gene unclear. Germline V lookup: CDR1 GTSNPN, CDR2 SVGIG (reference sequence). V was cut by 3 bases and J by 1 base, with 10 bases left in between. This CDR3 contains 14 residues. CDR3 residues: CAWRSQVSNQPQHF. The CDR3 region has the DNA TGTGCCTGGAGGTCTCAGGTGAGCAATCAGCCCCAGCATTTT.

This clone was observed at least ten times. This chain connects TRBV7-3 to TRBJ2-3; D is undetermined. This CDR3 region has 15 residues. The V gene lost 4 bases and the J gene lost 4 bases, with 15 bases spanning the gap. In germline, CDR1 is SGHTA, CDR2 FQGTGA. Here the CDR3 DNA reads TGTGCCAGCAGCTCAAGGGCCCGGACGGCAGATACGCAGTATTTT. Protein product: CASSSRARTADTQYF.

This clone appeared a few times. The V gene is TRBV16, the J gene TRBJ2-7; 12 positions match TRBD2. Germline trimming cut 4 bases from V and 4 bases from J; bases unmatched to any gene: 2. CDR1 KGHSY and CDR2 FQNENV come from the germline V gene. The length of the CDR3 is 14 residues. CDR3 in amino acids: CASSPLAGGYEQYF. CDR3 sequence (DNA): TGTGCCAGCAGCCCCCTAGCGGGAGGGTACGAGCAGTACTTC. Full variable domain (missing parts from reference TRBV16 and TRBJ2-7): GEEVAQTPKHLVRGEGQKAKLYCAPIKGHSYVFWYQQVLKNEFKFLISFQNENVFDETGMPKERFSAKCLPNSPCSLEIQATKLEDSAVYFCASSPLAGGYEQYFGPGTRLTVT.

This clone was seen at least ten times. The V call is TRBV2, the J call TRBJ1-4, with no clear D. V shed 7 bases and J shed 6 bases, with 15 bases lying between them. This CDR3 comprises 14 residues. Per the germline V gene, CDR1 is SNHLY and CDR2 is FYNNEI. CDR3 residues: CASNFNPTHEKLFF. In DNA, the CDR3 is TGTGCCAGCAACTTTAATCCGACCCATGAAAAACTGTTTTTT. The full variable domain, its missing parts supplied by reference TRBV2 and TRBJ1-4, is EPEVTQTPSHQVTQMGQEVILRCVPISNHLYFYWYRQILGQKVEFLVSFYNNEISEKSEIFDDQFSVERPDGSNFTLKIRSTKLEDSAMYFCASNFNPTHEKLFFGSGTQLSVL.

This clone was seen many times. The rearrangement links TRBV27 to TRBJ2-3; 11 bases align to TRBD2. V lost 3 bases, J lost 4 bases, and 12 bases stayed unmatched. The germline CDR1 and CDR2 sequences are MNHEY and SMNVEV (reference sequence). CDR3 length: 18 amino acids. The CDR3 DNA follows: TGTGCCAGCAGTTTGATAGTAGCGGGAGGGCCAGACGCAGATACGCAGTATTTT. It specifies CASSLIVAGGPDADTQYF.